Listed below are T cell receptor beta chains from one sample, sequenced in a study of cytomegalovirus exposure and HLA in healthy donors. Measured with immunoSEQ multiplex PCR; TCRdb has only the in-frame clones, and not every one. The table lists over 200,000 clones, 85% to 90% of them singletons, with over 2.5% in the top ten. The sample comprised PBMCs. All receptors derive from a young woman in good health and CMV-seronegative. Each CDR3 is given with its conserved first and last residue. D genes are given only for firm matches. Part of the rows lack a size; the others show once, few, many or a class for expanded clones.

>TRBV4-1|-|TRBJ1-1|once
TGCGCCAGCAGCCAAGATAGCGGTCTCAGGACTGAAGCTTTCTTT
CASSQDSGLRTEAFF
>TRBV5-4|TRBD2|TRBJ2-5|-
TGTGCCAGCGGGACCGCTGCGGGAGGGCCGGGGGAGACCCAGTACTTC
CASGTAAGGPGETQYF
>TRBV27|TRBD1|TRBJ2-6|-
TGTGCCAGCAGTTCCATGACAGGGGTGGGCAGCTCTGGGGCCAACGTCCTGACTTTC
CASSSMTGVGSSGANVLTF
>TRBV19|-|TRBJ2-3|-
TGTGCCAGTAGTCGGGACTGGGCAGATACGCAGTATTTT
CASSRDWADTQYF
>TRBV2|TRBD1|TRBJ2-7|-
TGTGCCAGCAGCAATCAGGACAGGGGGCGAAAGCAGTACTTC
CASSNQDRGRKQYF
>TRBV1|-|TRBJ2-2|-
TGCACCAGCAGCCAAGGTAGCGGGGGGAACACCGGGGAGCTGTTTTTT
CTSSQGSGGNTGELFF
>TRBV6-5|TRBD2|TRBJ2-7|-
TGTGCCAGCAGTTTAAAGCGGGAGAGCAGGCAGTACTTC
CASSLKRESRQYF
>TRBV4-2|-|TRBJ1-2|-
TGTGCCAGCAGCCGGACTGGGTATGGCTACACCTTC
CASSRTGYGYTF
>TRBV5-1|-|TRBJ1-2|once
TGCGCCAGCAGCTTGGGACAGGCCCCAGGTAGTGGCTACACCTTC
CASSLGQAPGSGYTF
>TRBV12-5|-|TRBJ2-5|-
TGTGCTAGTGGTTTACCCCGGGCTAGCGTAGGAGAGACCCAGTACTTC
CASGLPRASVGETQYF
>TRBV5-1|TRBD2|TRBJ2-2|-
TGCGCCAGCAGCGAAGGGACTAGCGGACCCACCGGGGAGCTGTTTTTT
CASSEGTSGPTGELFF
>TRBV30|TRBD1|TRBJ2-7|-
TGTGCCTGGAGTACGGGGACAGGTGATGAGCAGTACTTC
CAWSTGTGDEQYF
>TRBV6-5|TRBD1|TRBJ1-4|-
TGTGCCAGCAGTAGACAGGGCTATGAAAAACTGTTTTTT
CASSRQGYEKLFF
>TRBV5-6|-|TRBJ1-1|-
TGTGCCAGCAGCTTGGATCGCGGGGCCGAAGCTTTCTTT
CASSLDRGAEAFF
>TRBV5-4|-|TRBJ1-1|-
TGTGCCAGCAGCTCGGGGATGAACACTGAAGCTTTCTTT
CASSSGMNTEAFF
>TRBV19|-|TRBJ2-7|few
TGTGCCAGTAGTACCTCGTATTCAGGTTACGAGCAGTACTTC
CASSTSYSGYEQYF
>TRBV4-2|TRBD2|TRBJ2-3|-
TGTGCCAGCAGCCATCCCAGCGGGGTTTCTAGCACAGATACGCAGTATTTT
CASSHPSGVSSTDTQYF
>TRBV28|-|TRBJ1-5|-
TGTGCCAGCAGTTTAGATCGTGCGGCTAGCAATCAGCCCCAGCATTTT
CASSLDRAASNQPQHF
>TRBV2|TRBD2|TRBJ2-1|many
TGTGCCATCGAGGTGGGCGGGAGAGGCTATGAGCAGTTCTTC
CAIEVGGRGYEQFF
>TRBV7-3|TRBD2|TRBJ2-2|-
TGTGCCAGCAGCTTAAATCGGCCTAGCGGGAAAACGAACACCGGGGAGCTGTTTTTT
CASSLNRPSGKTNTGELFF
>TRBV10-3|-|TRBJ2-1|-
TGTGCCATCGCCACCCACAGGAGCTCCTACAATGAGCAGTTCTTC
CAIATHRSSYNEQFF
>TRBV5-4|-|TRBJ2-1|-
TGTGCCAGCAGCATTACTACGGACAATGAGCAGTTCTTC
CASSITTDNEQFF
>TRBV11-2|-|TRBJ2-5|-
TGTGCCAGCAGCCCAACATCAGCCGGGGGGACCCAGTACTTC
CASSPTSAGGTQYF